This is a list of T cell receptor beta chains from one sample in a study of blood T cell repertoires in COVID-19. TCRdb's copy holds only in-frame clones and misses some; the assay was immunoSEQ multiplex PCR. This table holds about 180,000 clones, around 87% found once. Source material: peripheral blood. All receptors derive from a woman younger than 45 with active or convalescent COVID-19. Both conserved end residues are part of each CDR3. A D gene is named only where the DNA matches it firmly. A row's size may be missing; if present it is once, few, many or a size class.

J gene: TRBJ2-1
clone size: once
D gene: TRBD2
V gene: TRBV11-2
CDR3 protein: CASGGLYNEQFF
CDR3 DNA: TGTGCCAGCGGGGGACTATACAATGAGCAGTTCTTC

J gene: TRBJ1-5
clone size: .
D gene: .
V gene: TRBV2
CDR3 protein: CASSQRADNQPQHF
CDR3 DNA: TGTGCCAGCAGTCAGCGTGCGGACAATCAGCCCCAGCATTTT

J gene: TRBJ2-2
clone size: .
D gene: .
V gene: TRBV11-2
CDR3 protein: CASSLSAGATGELFF
CDR3 DNA: TGTGCCAGCAGCTTATCCGCGGGGGCTACCGGGGAGCTGTTTTTT

J gene: TRBJ1-5
clone size: .
D gene: .
V gene: TRBV7-2
CDR3 protein: CASSLVDRLNQPQHF
CDR3 DNA: TGTGCCAGCAGCTTAGTAGACAGATTAAATCAGCCCCAGCATTTT

J gene: TRBJ1-3
clone size: .
D gene: .
V gene: TRBV3-1/TRBV3-2
CDR3 protein: CASSQMPSRADTIYF
CDR3 DNA: TGTGCCAGCAGCCAAATGCCCTCCCGAGCGGACACCATATATTTT

J gene: TRBJ1-1
clone size: few
D gene: .
V gene: TRBV4-2
CDR3 protein: CASSLGGATGYTEAFF
CDR3 DNA: TGTGCCAGCAGCCTTGGAGGGGCGACCGGGTACACTGAAGCTTTCTTT

J gene: TRBJ1-2
clone size: .
D gene: .
V gene: TRBV12-5
CDR3 protein: CASGSQAGSGYTF
CDR3 DNA: TGTGCTAGTGGTTCCCAGGCCGGCAGTGGCTACACCTTC

J gene: TRBJ2-1
clone size: .
D gene: .
V gene: TRBV19
CDR3 protein: CASSIGGRSGYNEQFF
CDR3 DNA: TGTGCCAGTAGTATCGGAGGGAGGTCCGGTTACAATGAGCAGTTCTTC

J gene: TRBJ1-2
clone size: .
D gene: .
V gene: TRBV7-2
CDR3 protein: CASSSSAQNYGYTF
CDR3 DNA: TGTGCCAGCAGCTCCAGCGCACAAAACTATGGCTACACCTTC

J gene: TRBJ1-6
clone size: .
D gene: .
V gene: TRBV6-5
CDR3 protein: CASTSSGSFPLHF
CDR3 DNA: TGTGCCAGCACCTCTTCGGGGTCTTTTCCCCTCCACTTT

J gene: TRBJ2-2
clone size: .
D gene: TRBD2
V gene: TRBV10-2
CDR3 protein: CASSPRSGGVPGELFF
CDR3 DNA: TGCGCCAGCAGCCCTAGGAGCGGGGGGGTTCCCGGGGAGCTGTTTTTT

J gene: TRBJ2-1
clone size: .
D gene: TRBD2
V gene: TRBV11-3
CDR3 protein: CASSLASGGLGEQFF
CDR3 DNA: TGTGCCAGCAGCTTAGCTAGCGGGGGGCTCGGTGAGCAGTTCTTC

J gene: TRBJ1-5
clone size: .
D gene: .
V gene: TRBV19
CDR3 protein: CASKAGTYQPQHF
CDR3 DNA: TGTGCCAGTAAGGCAGGAACCTATCAGCCCCAGCATTTT

J gene: TRBJ1-1
clone size: .
D gene: TRBD1
V gene: TRBV25-1
CDR3 protein: CASSEDRALTRGTEAFF
CDR3 DNA: TGTGCCAGCAGTGAGGACAGGGCACTCACGAGGGGCACTGAAGCTTTCTTT

J gene: TRBJ2-1
clone size: .
D gene: TRBD2
V gene: TRBV9
CDR3 protein: CASSAPAGDEQFF
CDR3 DNA: TGTGCCAGCAGCGCCCCCGCGGGGGATGAGCAGTTCTTC

J gene: TRBJ2-7
clone size: once
D gene: TRBD1
V gene: TRBV28
CDR3 protein: CASGWDSRFSYEQYF
CDR3 DNA: TGTGCCAGCGGGTGGGACAGTCGATTCTCCTACGAGCAGTACTTC

J gene: TRBJ2-2
clone size: few
D gene: .
V gene: TRBV6-5
CDR3 protein: CASNTRGTGTGELFF
CDR3 DNA: TGTGCCAGCAACACCCGAGGAACAGGAACCGGGGAGCTGTTTTTT

J gene: TRBJ2-3
clone size: .
D gene: .
V gene: TRBV5-5
CDR3 protein: CASSNTLADTQYF
CDR3 DNA: TGTGCCAGCAGCAACACGTTGGCAGATACGCAGTATTTT

J gene: TRBJ2-7
clone size: .
D gene: TRBD2
V gene: TRBV27
CDR3 protein: CASGFSGSRYEQYF
CDR3 DNA: TGTGCCAGCGGCTTTAGCGGGAGTCGTTACGAGCAGTACTTC

J gene: TRBJ1-1
clone size: .
D gene: TRBD1
V gene: TRBV12-5
CDR3 protein: CASGLAHGPDRAVKVNTEAFF
CDR3 DNA: TGTGCTAGTGGTTTGGCACACGGCCCGGACAGGGCAGTGAAAGTGAACACTGAAGCTTTCTTT

J gene: TRBJ2-7
clone size: .
D gene: TRBD1
V gene: TRBV12-3/TRBV12-4
CDR3 protein: CASRRQGSYEQYF
CDR3 DNA: TGTGCCAGCAGACGACAGGGCTCCTACGAGCAGTACTTC

J gene: TRBJ1-4
clone size: .
D gene: TRBD1
V gene: TRBV4-1
CDR3 protein: CASSQGQGGEKLFF
CDR3 DNA: TGCGCCAGCAGCCAAGGACAGGGAGGTGAAAAACTGTTTTTT

J gene: TRBJ1-1
clone size: .
D gene: TRBD1
V gene: TRBV6-5
CDR3 protein: CASLDRVFGGTEAFF
CDR3 DNA: TGTGCCTCCCTGGACAGGGTATTTGGGGGCACTGAAGCTTTCTTT

J gene: TRBJ2-1
clone size: .
D gene: TRBD1
V gene: TRBV27
CDR3 protein: CASRTGLSMNEQFF
CDR3 DNA: TGTGCCAGCAGGACAGGGCTGTCCATGAATGAGCAGTTCTTC

J gene: TRBJ2-7
clone size: .
D gene: .
V gene: TRBV6-6
CDR3 protein: CAIREVARRGDEQYF
CDR3 DNA: TGTGCCATTAGGGAGGTGGCTAGACGAGGAGACGAGCAGTACTTC

J gene: TRBJ2-1
clone size: .
D gene: TRBD2
V gene: TRBV28
CDR3 protein: CASSHYSGGNNEQFF
CDR3 DNA: TGTGCCAGCAGTCATTATAGCGGGGGAAACAATGAGCAGTTCTTC

J gene: TRBJ2-5
clone size: .
D gene: TRBD1
V gene: TRBV10-3
CDR3 protein: CAISAGTGSETQYF
CDR3 DNA: TGTGCCATCAGTGCGGGGACAGGGTCGGAGACCCAGTACTTC

J gene: TRBJ2-5
clone size: .
D gene: TRBD1
V gene: TRBV11-2
CDR3 protein: CASSPTGTGDQTQYF
CDR3 DNA: TGTGCCAGCAGTCCTACCGGGACAGGGGACCAGACCCAGTACTTC

J gene: TRBJ2-6
clone size: .
D gene: .
V gene: TRBV19
CDR3 protein: CASKSVQSGANVLTF
CDR3 DNA: TGTGCCAGTAAGTCTGTTCAGTCTGGGGCCAACGTCCTGACTTTC

J gene: TRBJ1-1
clone size: .
D gene: TRBD1
V gene: TRBV12-3/TRBV12-4
CDR3 protein: CASSFGQGEAFF
CDR3 DNA: TGTGCCAGCAGCTTTGGACAGGGTGAAGCTTTCTTT

J gene: TRBJ2-7
clone size: .
D gene: TRBD1
V gene: TRBV6-6
CDR3 protein: CASSVGQGLYEQYF
CDR3 DNA: TGTGCCAGCAGTGTAGGACAGGGGCTCTACGAGCAGTACTTC

J gene: TRBJ1-2
clone size: .
D gene: TRBD1
V gene: TRBV6-5
CDR3 protein: CASSYDRGVYGYTF
CDR3 DNA: TGTGCCAGCAGTTACGACAGGGGCGTCTATGGCTACACCTTC